This TCR beta chain comes out of a study of siplizumab effects on memory and regulatory T cells. Findings and caveats of the study: Only a minority of proliferating CD4+ or CD8+ clones had an assignable naive or memory phenotype, with roughly 80-97% lacking one. Researchers did not confirm the suppressive function of proliferating Tregs from siplizumab cultures. Unstimulated naive T cells seemed to show more diversity than memory cells did, and they also seemed to be among the major contributors to the alloresponse.

The assay looked at some 96,000 TCR templates in each sample. TCRdb's copy holds only in-frame clones and misses some; the assay was immunoSEQ multiplex PCR. This sample carries about 69,000 clones, about 87% of them seen once, and the ten largest clones take 1.7%. In the case of this clone: Its antigen is unidentified.

The TCR comes from a human donor in good health. The specimen was Tregs sorted from blood.

CDR3 sequence reads: CATSRGLPGLAVRTYEQYF. In DNA form, the CDR3 reads TGTGCCACCAGCAGAGGCCTTCCGGGACTAGCCGTAAGAACCTACGAGCAGTACTTC. The rearrangement joins TRBV15 to TRBJ2-7, with 9 bases matching TRBD2. There are 19 residues in the CDR3. Germline lookup yields CDR1 LNHNV and CDR2 YYDKDF (reference sequence). J was trimmed by 2 bases and V by 1 base; bases with no gene match: 15.